A selection of T cell receptor beta chains follows, all from one sample in a study of response to subunit inactivated influenza vaccine. TCRdb fed the RT-PCR reads into MiXCR, producing one record per CDR3 protein. The sample gives 500,000 to 550,000 distinct CDR3 sequences, approximately 7.6% of which show up once; 10% to 15% is in the top ten. The sample was PBMCs from blood, taken less than 30 months after vaccination. The receptors stem from a man between 50 and 69 years old who received an inactivated influenza vaccine. Each CDR3 is given with its conserved first and last residue.

V	J	CDR3
TRBV5-6	TRBJ2-1	CASSFRTGSSYNEQFF
TRBV12-3/TRBV12-4	TRBJ1-1	CASSHTGTVNTEAFF
TRBV29-1	TRBJ2-3	CSGASGRSQGTDTQYF
TRBV25-1	TRBJ2-1	CASSELAAGGQFF
TRBV6-2/TRBV6-3	TRBJ1-2	CASNLSGHQGYTF
TRBV6-6	TRBJ2-2	CAATGAPTGELFF
TRBV20-1	TRBJ2-7	CSARDDPRRSYEQYF
TRBV4-2	TRBJ2-4	CASSQVSAGGLVAKNIQYF
TRBV29-1	TRBJ2-3	CSLWTSGGARGGADTQYF
TRBV30	TRBJ2-5	CAWSSGYQETQYF
TRBV20-1	TRBJ2-7	CSARAGGSGGVKVEQYF
TRBV7-2	TRBJ2-5	CASRRGGIRQETQYF
TRBV5-6	TRBJ2-5	CAMGSRDPVFETQYF
TRBV20-1	TRBJ1-4	CSARDGGANEKLFF
TRBV28	TRBJ2-7	CASRLGTASYEQYF
TRBV5-1	TRBJ2-3	CASRKGQFEGDTQYF
TRBV28	TRBJ2-7	CASSFGTAYEQYF
TRBV2	TRBJ2-1	CAIRQGLSYNEQFF
TRBV25-1	TRBJ2-7	CASRKQDYEQYF
TRBV12-3/TRBV12-4	TRBJ2-5	CASSTIAGVGETQYF
TRBV5-5	TRBJ2-2	CASSWTGLSNTGELFF
TRBV29-1	TRBJ2-3	CSVEGLAGGTDTQYF
TRBV6-2/TRBV6-3	TRBJ2-1	CASSPRGAGNYNEQFF
TRBV9	TRBJ2-1	CASSVAGTPSEQFF
TRBV9	TRBJ1-2	CASSASRQGMHGYTF
TRBV12-3/TRBV12-4	TRBJ2-1	CASSSREYNEQFF
TRBV12-3/TRBV12-4	TRBJ1-2	CASSPNNYGYTF
TRBV5-5	TRBJ2-1	CASGLDRGGYNEQFF
TRBV6-5	TRBJ2-3	CASSFDLSGYTDTQYF
TRBV15	TRBJ1-4	CATRAPNEKLFF
TRBV7-6	TRBJ2-5	CASSLALGAVRETQYF
TRBV12-3/TRBV12-4	TRBJ1-2	CASSPPGVYKYGYTF
TRBV11-1	TRBJ1-2	CASSYRQGDGGYTF
TRBV29-1	TRBJ2-7	CSVEDPGTGVEQYF